This TCR beta chain emerged from a study of beta chain features in type 1 diabetes. This clone was detected only a few times. No antigen is known for it. Overall study findings and caveats: Shortening of TCRB CDR3s, moderate but significant, appeared in all four CD4+ subsets of Type 1 diabetes patients.

The authors reverse transcribed all of the isolated RNA, so sequencing captured expressed TCRB transcripts. Using immunoSEQ multiplex PCR, the repertoire was profiled, and TCRdb retains in-frame clones only, with some absent. The data show 300,000 or so clones, approximately 10% seen once. Looked up from germline, CDR1 is SGHRS and CDR2 is YFSETQ. The CDR3 is made up of 15 amino acids. The V segment lost 4 bases and the J segment 3 bases; nucleotides outside the gene matches: 7. The chain couples TRBV5-1 to TRBJ2-7; 10 bases map to TRBD1. This TCR derives from a man aged 30-40 years with type 1 diabetes. Sequenced: central memory CD4+ T cells from blood. Written as DNA, the CDR3 is TGCGCCAGCAGCCCCAGACAGGGGGCGGGCTACGAGCAGTACTTC. Protein: CASSPRQGAGYEQYF.